The rows below give T cell receptor beta chains drawn from one sample of a study of blood T cell repertoires in COVID-19. Repertoires were generated with immunoSEQ multiplex PCR, while TCRdb's copy carries only in-frame clones and drops some. The sample holds around 110,000 clones; around four fifths are singletons and the top ten take 7.5%. Sequencing was carried out using peripheral blood. These receptors were taken from a man aged 70-80 years with active or convalescent COVID-19. Each CDR3 is given with its conserved first and last residue. Each record gives: V gene, D gene, J gene, clone size, CDR3 DNA, CDR3 protein. A D gene is named only where the DNA matches it firmly. Clone size is stated in some rows and not others, as once, few, many or a class when expanded.

>TRBV19|TRBD2|TRBJ2-2|-
TGTGCCAGTAGTATGGACTCCGGGACTAGTTCTTCCGGGGAGCTGTTTTTT
CASSMDSGTSSSGELFF
>TRBV7-8|TRBD2|TRBJ2-3|-
TGTGCCAGCAGACCACCCTTCCGACTAGCGGGGGGCACAGATACGCAGTATTTT
CASRPPFRLAGGTDTQYF
>TRBV7-2|-|TRBJ1-3|once
TGTGCCAGCAACTTAGACGAGGTTTCGAACGGAAACACCATATATTTT
CASNLDEVSNGNTIYF
>TRBV7-2|-|TRBJ2-1|-
TGTGCCAGCGCTTCGTGGGGGCACGGCAATGAGCAGTTCTTC
CASASWGHGNEQFF
>TRBV24-1|-|TRBJ1-1|-
TGTGCCACCAGTCCGGGGGTTGGTGGCACTGAAGCTTTCTTT
CATSPGVGGTEAFF
>TRBV3-1/TRBV3-2|TRBD2|TRBJ2-7|-
TGTGCCAGCAGCCAGGGGACTAGCGGGAGATTGAGCGAGCAGTACTTC
CASSQGTSGRLSEQYF
>TRBV5-6|-|TRBJ1-3|few
TGTGCCAGCAGCTTGCGTGGGGGGGCCTCTGGAAACACCATATATTTT
CASSLRGGASGNTIYF
>TRBV12-3/TRBV12-4|-|TRBJ2-7|-
TGTGCCAGCAGTTTGAGAGGGCGTCACGAGCAGTACTTC
CASSLRGRHEQYF
>TRBV10-3|TRBD1|TRBJ2-6|-
TGTGCCATCAGTGAGTCAGGGGGCAGGACGCCTGGGGCCAACGTCCTGACTTTC
CAISESGGRTPGANVLTF
>TRBV29-1|-|TRBJ1-1|once
TGCAGCGTGAAATCCGGGACACACTTTTTTAACACTGAAGCTTTCTTT
CSVKSGTHFFNTEAFF
>TRBV7-8|-|TRBJ1-1|-
TGTGCCAGCAGTAAATTAGTGAACACTGAAGCTTTCTTT
CASSKLVNTEAFF
>TRBV27|-|TRBJ1-2|-
TGTGCCAGCAGTTTACGCAGAACCGATGGCTACACCTTC
CASSLRRTDGYTF
>TRBV5-1|TRBD1|TRBJ2-7|once
TGCGCCAGCAGCCCCGACAGGGGGCGATACGAGCAGTACTTC
CASSPDRGRYEQYF
>TRBV4-3|TRBD2|TRBJ2-5|once
TGCGCCAGCAGCCAGACACTAGCGGGAGGAGAGACCCAGTACTTC
CASSQTLAGGETQYF
>TRBV7-2|-|TRBJ1-2|-
TGTGCCAGCAGCTTAGGAGTCTCCTATGGCTACACCTTC
CASSLGVSYGYTF
>TRBV7-9|-|TRBJ2-1|once
TGTGCCAGCAGCTTAGCCGGACTAAGCTCCTACAATGAGCAGTTCTTC
CASSLAGLSSYNEQFF
>TRBV29-1|-|TRBJ1-2|once
TGCAGCGTCAGGGGTGGGTTTGGCTACACCTTC
CSVRGGFGYTF
>TRBV6-2/TRBV6-3|TRBD1|TRBJ1-5|-
TGTGCCAGCAGTTACGCGACAGGGGTTAATAGCAATCAGCCCCAGCATTTT
CASSYATGVNSNQPQHF
>TRBV6-5|-|TRBJ1-2|-
TGTGCCAGCAACCCTCCCCGGGCGGGTGGCTACACCTTC
CASNPPRAGGYTF
>TRBV10-3|TRBD1|TRBJ1-2|-
TGTGCCATCAACGACGGGACAGGCGCTGGCTACACCTTC
CAINDGTGAGYTF
>TRBV5-5|-|TRBJ2-2|-
TGTGCCAGCAGCTTGATGCAGGCCGGACTTACCGGGGAGCTGTTTTTT
CASSLMQAGLTGELFF
>TRBV3-1/TRBV3-2|-|TRBJ1-6|-
TGTGCCAGCAGCCACCCCACCGGAGGTTCACCCCTCCACTTT
CASSHPTGGSPLHF
>TRBV6-2/TRBV6-3|-|TRBJ2-7|-
TGTGCCAGCAGTTTGAGTACCGAGCAGTACTTC
CASSLSTEQYF
>TRBV28|TRBD1|TRBJ2-7|-
TGTGCCAGCAGTTCTCCAGGGGGCTCCTACGAGCAGTACTTC
CASSSPGGSYEQYF
>TRBV14|TRBD2|TRBJ2-1|-
TGTGCCAGCAGCCAACCCCCGGGACTAGCGCACAATGAGCAGTTCTTC
CASSQPPGLAHNEQFF
>TRBV4-3|-|TRBJ2-7|-
TGCGCCAGCAGCCAAGATTTGACGGGGGGCCTCTACGAGCAGTACTTC
CASSQDLTGGLYEQYF
>TRBV6-5|TRBD2|TRBJ2-5|-
TGTGCCAGCAGTCCCCGGACTAGCGGTGAAGAGACCCAGTACTTC
CASSPRTSGEETQYF
>TRBV5-1|-|TRBJ2-7|-
TGCGCCAGCAGCTTGTCCGGTATGTCAAGCCTCGAGCAGTACTTC
CASSLSGMSSLEQYF
>TRBV4-1|TRBD2|TRBJ2-3|-
TGCGCCAGCAGCCGTGGCACTAGCGGAAGCACAGATACGCAGTATTTT
CASSRGTSGSTDTQYF
>TRBV7-3|TRBD2|TRBJ2-1|few
TGTGCCAGCAGCTTGACTAGCGGGAAATACAATGAGCAGTTCTTC
CASSLTSGKYNEQFF
>TRBV6-5|-|TRBJ1-4|-
TGTGCCAGCAGGTCATCGGGGGGCCTTGAAAAACTGTTTTTT
CASRSSGGLEKLFF
>TRBV25-1|-|TRBJ2-3|-
TGTGCCACGGCGGCTGGGACAAGGGACACAGATACGCAGTATTTT
CATAAGTRDTDTQYF